The rows below give T cell receptor beta chains drawn from one sample of a study of blood T cell repertoires in COVID-19. Sequencing was performed with immunoSEQ multiplex PCR; in TCRdb, only in-frame clones are kept and a portion is missing. This sample has around 140,000 clones, with approximately 80% found just once. Material for sequencing was peripheral blood. The source is a man in his 70s who had recovered from COVID-19. CDR3s include the opening cysteine and the closing phenylalanine or tryptophan. The D gene is left open where the match is weak. Rows give clone size only sometimes, using once, few, many, or a class for an expanded clone.

d_call,v_call,clone_size,cdr3_aa
TRBD1,TRBV19,-,CASSTLVGQGAGELFF
TRBD1,TRBV12-3/TRBV12-4,-,CASSPGGHYGYTF
TRBD1,TRBV5-1,few,CASSPGTGGDTQYF
-,TRBV5-1,-,CASSLGQGTEKLFF
TRBD2,TRBV7-9,-,CASSLAPGGQETQYF
TRBD1,TRBV29-1,few,CSVPGRGPYEQYF
TRBD2,TRBV10-2,-,CASSESTPGGEQYF
-,TRBV4-1,many,CASSSLAGGSQHF
TRBD2,TRBV7-9,-,CASSSPKTGTSGLNEQFF
TRBD2,TRBV2,-,CASSLLLAGLNNEQFF
TRBD1,TRBV24-1,-,CATSDAGQGAGGYTF
-,TRBV5-4,-,CASSLEGGNYGYTF
-,TRBV19,-,CASGPGSGKLFF